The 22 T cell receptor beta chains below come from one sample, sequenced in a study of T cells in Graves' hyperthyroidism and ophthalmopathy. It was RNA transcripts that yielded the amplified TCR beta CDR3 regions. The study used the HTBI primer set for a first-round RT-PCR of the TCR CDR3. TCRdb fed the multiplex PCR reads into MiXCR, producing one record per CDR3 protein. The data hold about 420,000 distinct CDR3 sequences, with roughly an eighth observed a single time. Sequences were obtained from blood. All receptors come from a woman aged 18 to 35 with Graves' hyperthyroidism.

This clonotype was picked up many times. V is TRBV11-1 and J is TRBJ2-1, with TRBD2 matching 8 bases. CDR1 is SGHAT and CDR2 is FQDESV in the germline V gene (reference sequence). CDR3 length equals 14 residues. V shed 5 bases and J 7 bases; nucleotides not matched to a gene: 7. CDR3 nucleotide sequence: TGTGCCAGCAGCCTCAAAGCTAGCGGGAATGAGCAGTTCTTC. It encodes CASSLKASGNEQFF.

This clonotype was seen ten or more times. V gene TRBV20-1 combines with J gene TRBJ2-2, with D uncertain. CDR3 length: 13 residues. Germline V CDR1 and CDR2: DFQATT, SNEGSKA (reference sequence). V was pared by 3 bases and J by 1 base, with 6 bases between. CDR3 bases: TGCAGTGCTAGCTACGGGAACACCGGGGAGCTGTTTTTT. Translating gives CSASYGNTGELFF.

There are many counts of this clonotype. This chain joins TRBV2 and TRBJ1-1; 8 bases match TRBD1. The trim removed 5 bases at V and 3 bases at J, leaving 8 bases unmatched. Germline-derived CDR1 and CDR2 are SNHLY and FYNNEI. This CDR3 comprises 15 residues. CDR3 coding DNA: TGTGCCAGCAGTCCAACTAGGACAGGGTACACTGAAGCTTTCTTT. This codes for CASSPTRTGYTEAFF.

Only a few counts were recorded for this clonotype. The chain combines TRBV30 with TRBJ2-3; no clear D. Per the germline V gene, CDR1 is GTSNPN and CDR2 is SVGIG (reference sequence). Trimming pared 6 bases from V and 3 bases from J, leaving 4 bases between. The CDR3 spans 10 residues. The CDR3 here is CACETDTQYF. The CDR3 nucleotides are TGTGCCTGCGAAACAGATACGCAGTATTTT.

In DNA, the CDR3 is TGTGCCACTACTCGTGAATCGGGTTCACCCCTCCACTTT. Its translation: CATTRESGSPLHF. The rearrangement uses TRBV10-3 and TRBJ1-6; D gene unclear. The CDR3 sequence is 13 residues long. The V gene's germline CDR1 is ENHRY and CDR2 SYGVKD. V was pared by 10 bases and J by 9 bases, with 16 bases between.

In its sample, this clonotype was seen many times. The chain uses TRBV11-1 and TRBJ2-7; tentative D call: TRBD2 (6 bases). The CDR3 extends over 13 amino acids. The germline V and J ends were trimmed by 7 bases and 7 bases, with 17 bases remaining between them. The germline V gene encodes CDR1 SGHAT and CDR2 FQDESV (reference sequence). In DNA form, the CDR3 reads TGTGCCAGCAATATAGGAGGGGCGTCTGAGCAGTACTTC. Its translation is CASNIGGASEQYF.

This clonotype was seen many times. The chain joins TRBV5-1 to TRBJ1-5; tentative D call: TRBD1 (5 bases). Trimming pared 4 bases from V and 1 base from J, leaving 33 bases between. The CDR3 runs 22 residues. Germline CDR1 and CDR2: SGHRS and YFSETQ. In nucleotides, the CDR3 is TGCGCCAGCAGCGAGTCCCGGCATGAGGGCGAGGGGCTTATCTCCAGCAATCAGCCCCAGCATTTT. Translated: CASSESRHEGEGLISSNQPQHF.

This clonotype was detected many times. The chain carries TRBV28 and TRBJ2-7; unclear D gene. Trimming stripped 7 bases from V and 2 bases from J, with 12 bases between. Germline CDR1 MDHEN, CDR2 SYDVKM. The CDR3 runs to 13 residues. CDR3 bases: TGTGCCAGCACTGCCGACATAACCTACGAGCAGTACTTC. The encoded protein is CASTADITYEQYF.

CDR3 in DNA: TGTGCCAGCAGCCCTCAGGGTAATTGGCAAGAGACCCAGTACTTC. It yields the protein CASSPQGNWQETQYF. The genes are TRBV7-8 and TRBJ2-5, with D possibly matching TRBD1 (5 bases). The CDR3 loop spans 15 amino acids. CDR1 and CDR2 from the germline V gene are SGHVS and FQNEAQ. Trimming cost V 5 bases and J 2 bases, with 15 bases left between them.

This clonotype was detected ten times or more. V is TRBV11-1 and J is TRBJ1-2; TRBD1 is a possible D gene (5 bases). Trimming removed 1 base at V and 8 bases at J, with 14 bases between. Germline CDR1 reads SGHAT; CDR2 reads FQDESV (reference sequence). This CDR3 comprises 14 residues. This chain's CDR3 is CASSLVPDQGGYTF. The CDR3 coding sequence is TGTGCCAGCAGCTTAGTTCCAGACCAGGGAGGCTACACCTTC. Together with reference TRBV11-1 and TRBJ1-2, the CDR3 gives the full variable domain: EAEVAQSPRYKITEKSQAVAFWCDPISGHATLYWYRQILGQGPELLVQFQDESVVDDSQLPKDRFSAERLKGVDSTLKIQPAELGDSAMYLCASSLVPDQGGYTFGSGTRLTVV.

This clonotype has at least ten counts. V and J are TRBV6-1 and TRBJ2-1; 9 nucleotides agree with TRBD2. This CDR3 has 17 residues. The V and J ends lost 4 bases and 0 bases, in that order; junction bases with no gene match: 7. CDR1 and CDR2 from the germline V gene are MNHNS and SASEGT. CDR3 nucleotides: TGTGCCAGCAGTGGACTAGCGGACCTGAGCTCCTACAATGAGCAGTTCTTC. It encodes CASSGLADLSSYNEQFF.

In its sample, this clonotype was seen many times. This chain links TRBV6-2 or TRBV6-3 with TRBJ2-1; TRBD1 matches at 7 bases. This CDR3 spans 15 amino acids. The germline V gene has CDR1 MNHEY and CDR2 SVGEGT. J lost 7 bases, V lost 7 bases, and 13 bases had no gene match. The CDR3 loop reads CASTFDRVLSNEQFF. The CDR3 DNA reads TGTGCCAGCACCTTTGACAGGGTTTTATCAAATGAGCAGTTCTTC.

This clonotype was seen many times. CDR3 DNA sequence: TGCAGTGCCTCGGGACTAGCGGGAGTCACCCAGTACTTC. This translates into CSASGLAGVTQYF. The V call is TRBV20-1, the J call TRBJ2-5, with TRBD2 matching over 14 bases. The CDR3 runs 13 residues. Germline lookup yields CDR1 DFQATT and CDR2 SNEGSKA (reference sequence). V lost 6 bases, J lost 8 bases, and 5 bases stayed unmatched.

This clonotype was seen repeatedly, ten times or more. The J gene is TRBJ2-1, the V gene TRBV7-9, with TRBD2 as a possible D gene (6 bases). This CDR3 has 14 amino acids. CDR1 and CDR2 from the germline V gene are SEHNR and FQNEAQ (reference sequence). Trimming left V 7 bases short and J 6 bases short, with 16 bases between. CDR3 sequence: CASTRASDGNEQFF. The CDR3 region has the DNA TGTGCCAGCACGAGGGCTAGCGACGGCAATGAGCAGTTCTTC. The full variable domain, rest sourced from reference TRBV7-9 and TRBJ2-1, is DTGVSQNPRHKITKRGQNVTFRCDPISEHNRLYWYRQTLGQGPEFLTYFQNEAQLEKSRLLSDRFSAERPKGSFSTLEIQRTEQGDSAMYLCASTRASDGNEQFFGPGTRLTVL.

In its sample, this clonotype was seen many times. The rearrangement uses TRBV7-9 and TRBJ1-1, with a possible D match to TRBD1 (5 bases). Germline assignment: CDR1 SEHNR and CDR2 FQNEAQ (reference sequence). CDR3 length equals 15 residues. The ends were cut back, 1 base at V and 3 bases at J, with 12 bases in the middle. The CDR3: CASSLVAGTYTEAFF. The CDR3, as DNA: TGTGCCAGCAGCTTAGTGGCGGGGACTTACACTGAAGCTTTCTTT.

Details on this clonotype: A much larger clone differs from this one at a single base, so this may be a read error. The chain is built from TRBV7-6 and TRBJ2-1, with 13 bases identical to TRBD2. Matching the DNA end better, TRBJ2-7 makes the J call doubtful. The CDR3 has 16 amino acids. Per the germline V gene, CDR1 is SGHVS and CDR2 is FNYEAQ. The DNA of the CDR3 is TGTGCCAGCAGCTTAGTACTAGCGGGAGGGCCGAATGAGCAGTACTTC. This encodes CASSLVLAGGPNEQYF.

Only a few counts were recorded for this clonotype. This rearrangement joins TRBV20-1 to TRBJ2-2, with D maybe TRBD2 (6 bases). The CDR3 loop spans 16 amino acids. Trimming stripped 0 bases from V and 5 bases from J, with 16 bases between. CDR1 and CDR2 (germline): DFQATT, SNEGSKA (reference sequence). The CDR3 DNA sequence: TGCAGTGCTAGAGAGCCAAGACTAGGTATTACCGGGGAGCTGTTTTTT. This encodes CSAREPRLGITGELFF.

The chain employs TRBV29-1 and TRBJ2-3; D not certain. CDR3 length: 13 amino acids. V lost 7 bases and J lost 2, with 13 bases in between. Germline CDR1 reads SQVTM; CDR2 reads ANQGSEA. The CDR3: CSGQTTLTDTQYF. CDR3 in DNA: TGCAGCGGGCAAACAACCCTCACAGATACGCAGTATTTT.

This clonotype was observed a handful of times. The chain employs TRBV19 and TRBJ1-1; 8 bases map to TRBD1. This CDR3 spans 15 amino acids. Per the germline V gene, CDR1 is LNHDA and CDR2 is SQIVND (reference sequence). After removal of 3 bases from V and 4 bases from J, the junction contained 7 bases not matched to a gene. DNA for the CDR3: TGTGCCAGTAGTATCCAGGGGGCTGGGGGCACTGAAGCTTTCTTT. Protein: CASSIQGAGGTEAFF.

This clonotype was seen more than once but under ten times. In DNA, the CDR3 is TGTGCCAGCAGTTTAAGTCGGGACAGCGGTCTTGGCTACACCTTC. It specifies CASSLSRDSGLGYTF. The rearrangement joins TRBV12-3 or TRBV12-4 to TRBJ1-2; 7 nucleotides agree with TRBD1. CDR3 length equals 15 residues. The V segment lost 2 bases and the J segment 7 bases; nucleotides outside the gene matches: 10.

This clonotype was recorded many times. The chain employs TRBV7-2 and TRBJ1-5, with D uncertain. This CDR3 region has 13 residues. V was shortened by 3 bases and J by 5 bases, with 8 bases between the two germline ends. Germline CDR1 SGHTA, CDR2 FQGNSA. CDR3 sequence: CASSFEADQPQHF. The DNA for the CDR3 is TGTGCCAGCAGCTTTGAGGCCGATCAGCCCCAGCATTTT. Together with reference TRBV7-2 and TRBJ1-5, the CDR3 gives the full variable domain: GAGVSQSPSNKVTEKGKDVELRCDPISGHTALYWYRQSLGQGLEFLIYFQGNSAPDKSGLPSDRFSAERTGGSVSTLTIQRTQQEDSAVYLCASSFEADQPQHFGDGTRLSIL.

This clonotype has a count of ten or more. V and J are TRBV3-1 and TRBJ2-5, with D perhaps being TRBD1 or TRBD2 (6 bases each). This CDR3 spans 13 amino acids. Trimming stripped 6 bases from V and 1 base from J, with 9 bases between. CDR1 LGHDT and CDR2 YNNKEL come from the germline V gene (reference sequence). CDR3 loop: CASRPGAQETQYF. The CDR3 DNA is TGTGCCAGCAGGCCGGGGGCCCAAGAGACCCAGTACTTC.